The following is a T cell receptor (beta chain) sequence with its context. Its matching antigen is unknown. This sample was taken from a study of T cell responses to AZD1222 COVID-19 vaccine. Regarding the study as a whole: The study reported that nearly half of spike-specific TCRs target unmutated variant regions. Only a handful of people who got AZD1222 tested seropositive at baseline. The repertoires were collected only after the peak T cell response. Spike-specific TCR breadth and depth both grew after two AZD1222 doses.

TCRdb's copy holds only in-frame clones and misses some; the assay was immunoSEQ multiplex PCR. The sample consists of about 140,000 clones, roughly nine tenths of them appearing once. The CDR3 spans 17 residues. Germline V lookup: CDR1 MDHEN, CDR2 SYDVKM. Trimming took 4 bases from V and 10 from J; bases not matched to a gene: 15. This sequence joins TRBV28 and TRBJ2-1, with 11 bases lining up with TRBD2. This TCR came from an adult in good health. The material was peripheral blood, obtained on day 0 of AZD1222 vaccination. The CDR3 is CASSSHRLAGGGGEQFF. Written as DNA, the CDR3 is TGTGCCAGCAGTTCCCACCGGCTAGCGGGAGGTGGCGGGGAGCAGTTCTTC. The full variable domain, with the rest looked up from reference TRBV28 and TRBJ2-1, is DVKVTQSSRYLVKRTGEKVFLECVQDMDHENMFWYRQDPGLGLRLIYFSYDVKMKEKGDIPEGYSVSREKKERFSLILESASTNQTSMYLCASSSHRLAGGGGEQFFGPGTRLTVL.